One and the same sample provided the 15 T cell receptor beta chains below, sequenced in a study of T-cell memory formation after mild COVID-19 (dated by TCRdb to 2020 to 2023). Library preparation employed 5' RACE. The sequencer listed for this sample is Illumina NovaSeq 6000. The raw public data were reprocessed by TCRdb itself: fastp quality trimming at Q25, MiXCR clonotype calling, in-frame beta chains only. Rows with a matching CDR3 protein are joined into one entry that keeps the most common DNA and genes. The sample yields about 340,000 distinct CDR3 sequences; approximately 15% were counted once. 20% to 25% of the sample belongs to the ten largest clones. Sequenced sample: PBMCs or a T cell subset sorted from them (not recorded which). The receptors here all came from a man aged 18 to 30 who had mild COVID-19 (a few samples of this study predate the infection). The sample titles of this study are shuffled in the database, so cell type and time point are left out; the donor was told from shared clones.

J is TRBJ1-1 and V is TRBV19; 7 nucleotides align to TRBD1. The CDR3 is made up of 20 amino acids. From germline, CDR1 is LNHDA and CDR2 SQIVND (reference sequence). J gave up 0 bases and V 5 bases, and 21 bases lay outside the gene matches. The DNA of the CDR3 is TGTGCCAGTAGTGCCCAAGAGCGATTGAAAGCGGGACAGCTGAACACTGAAGCTTTCTTT. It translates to CASSAQERLKAGQLNTEAFF.

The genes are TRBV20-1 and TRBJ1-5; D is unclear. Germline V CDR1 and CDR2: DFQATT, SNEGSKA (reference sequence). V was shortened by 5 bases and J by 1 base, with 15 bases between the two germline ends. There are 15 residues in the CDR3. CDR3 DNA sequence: TGCAGTGCTTCTCAAATACTCGGGAGCAATCAGCCCCAGCATTTT. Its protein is CSASQILGSNQPQHF.

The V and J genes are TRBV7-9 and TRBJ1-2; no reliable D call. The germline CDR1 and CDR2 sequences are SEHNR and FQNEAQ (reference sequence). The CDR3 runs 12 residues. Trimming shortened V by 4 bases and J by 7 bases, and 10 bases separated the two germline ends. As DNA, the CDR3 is TGTGCCAGCAGCTGGCGTGGAAGTGGCTACACCTTC. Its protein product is CASSWRGSGYTF.

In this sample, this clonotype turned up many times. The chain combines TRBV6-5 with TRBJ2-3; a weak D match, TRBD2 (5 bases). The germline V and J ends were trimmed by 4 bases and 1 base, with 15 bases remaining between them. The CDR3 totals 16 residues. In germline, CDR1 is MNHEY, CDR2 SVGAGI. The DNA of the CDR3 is TGTGCCAGCAGTTTGGGTCTAGCTGGGCGCACAGATACGCAGTATTTT. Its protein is CASSLGLAGRTDTQYF.

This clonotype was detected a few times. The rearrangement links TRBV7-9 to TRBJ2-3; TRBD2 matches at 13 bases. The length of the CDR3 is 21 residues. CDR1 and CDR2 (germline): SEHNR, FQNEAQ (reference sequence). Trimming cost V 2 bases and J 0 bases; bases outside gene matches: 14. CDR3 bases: TGTGCCAGCAGCTTAAAGGCCTCAACTAGCGGGGGGGCTCTTAGCACAGATACGCAGTATTTT. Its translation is CASSLKASTSGGALSTDTQYF.

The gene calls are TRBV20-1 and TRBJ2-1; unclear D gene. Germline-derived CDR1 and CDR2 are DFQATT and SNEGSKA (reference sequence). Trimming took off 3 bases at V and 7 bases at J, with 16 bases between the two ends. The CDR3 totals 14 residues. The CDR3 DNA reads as TGCAGTGCTAGTAATCAGGTCAGGTTGAATGAGCAGTTCTTC. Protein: CSASNQVRLNEQFF.

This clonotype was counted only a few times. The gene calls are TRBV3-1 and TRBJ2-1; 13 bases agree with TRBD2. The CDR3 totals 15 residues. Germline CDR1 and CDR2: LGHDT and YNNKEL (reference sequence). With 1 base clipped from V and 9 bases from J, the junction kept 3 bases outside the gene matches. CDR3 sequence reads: CASSQVTSGGSEQFF. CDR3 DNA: TGTGCCAGCAGCCAAGTGACTAGCGGGGGGTCTGAGCAGTTCTTC.

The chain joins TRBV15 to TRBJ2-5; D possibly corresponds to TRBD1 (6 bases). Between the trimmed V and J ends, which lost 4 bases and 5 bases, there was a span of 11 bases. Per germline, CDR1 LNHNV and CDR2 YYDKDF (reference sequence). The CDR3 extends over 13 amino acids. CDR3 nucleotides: TGTGCCACCAGCACCAGGGGTGGGGAGACCCAGTACTTC. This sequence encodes CATSTRGGETQYF.

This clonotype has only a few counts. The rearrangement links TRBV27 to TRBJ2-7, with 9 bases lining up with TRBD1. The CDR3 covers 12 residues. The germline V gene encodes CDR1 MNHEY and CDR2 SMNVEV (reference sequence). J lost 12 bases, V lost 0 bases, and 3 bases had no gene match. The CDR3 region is CASSLSTGGWYV. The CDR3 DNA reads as TGTGCCAGCAGTTTATCGACAGGGGGTTGGTACGTC.

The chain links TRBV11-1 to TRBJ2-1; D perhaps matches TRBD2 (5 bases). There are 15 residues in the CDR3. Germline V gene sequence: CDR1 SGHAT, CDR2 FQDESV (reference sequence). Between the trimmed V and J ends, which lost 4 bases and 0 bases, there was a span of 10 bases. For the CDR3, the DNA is TGTGCCAGCAGCTCGACTATCGGCTCCTACAATGAGCAGTTCTTC. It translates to CASSSTIGSYNEQFF. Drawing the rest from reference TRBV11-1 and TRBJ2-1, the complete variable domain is EAEVAQSPRYKITEKSQAVAFWCDPISGHATLYWYRQILGQGPELLVQFQDESVVDDSQLPKDRFSAERLKGVDSTLKIQPAELGDSAMYLCASSSTIGSYNEQFFGPGTRLTVL.

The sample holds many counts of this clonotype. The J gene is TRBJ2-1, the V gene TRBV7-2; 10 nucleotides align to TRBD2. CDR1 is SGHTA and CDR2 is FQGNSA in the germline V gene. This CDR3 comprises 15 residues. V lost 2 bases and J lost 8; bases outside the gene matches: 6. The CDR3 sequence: CASSLSSGGLYEQFF. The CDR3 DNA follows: TGTGCCAGCAGCTTAAGTAGCGGGGGGCTGTATGAGCAGTTCTTC.

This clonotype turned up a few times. DNA for the CDR3: TGCAGCGTTGATCCACAGGGGGATACGCAGTATTTT. Its protein product is CSVDPQGDTQYF. V gene TRBV29-1 combines with J gene TRBJ2-3, with 7 bases lining up with TRBD1. Germline values: CDR1 SQVTM, CDR2 ANQGSEA. Trimming removed 3 bases from V and 6 bases from J; junction bases left unmatched: 3. The CDR3 extends over 12 amino acids.

The CDR3 sequence: CASSWASSGEQYV. CDR3 nucleotide sequence: TGTGCCAGCTCGTGGGCTTCCTCGGGGGAGCAGTACGTC. The chain couples TRBV6-6 to TRBJ2-7; weak D call: TRBD2 (5 bases). With 8 bases removed from V and 7 bases from J, the gap between germline ends came to 18 bases. Germline assignment: CDR1 MNHNY and CDR2 SVGAGI (reference sequence). This CDR3 is 13 amino acids long.

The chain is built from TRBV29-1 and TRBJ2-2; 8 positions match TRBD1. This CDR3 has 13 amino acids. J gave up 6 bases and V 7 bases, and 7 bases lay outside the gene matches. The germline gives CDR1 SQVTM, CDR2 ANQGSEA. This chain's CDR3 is CSAADRVSGELFF. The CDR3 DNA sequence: TGCAGCGCGGCGGACAGGGTATCCGGGGAGCTGTTTTTT.

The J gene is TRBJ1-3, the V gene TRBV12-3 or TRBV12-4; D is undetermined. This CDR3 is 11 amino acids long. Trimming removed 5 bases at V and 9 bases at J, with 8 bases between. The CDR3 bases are TGTGCCAGCAGTGTCGGTTTCACCATATATTTT. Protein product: CASSVGFTIYF.